This passage covers 29 T cell receptor beta chains from one sample sequenced in a study of cytomegalovirus exposure and HLA in healthy donors. The PCR contained 60 Vbeta and 13 Jbeta primers. Sequencing used immunoSEQ multiplex PCR; TCRdb keeps in-frame clones, though not all of them. Here the sample spans approximately 150,000 clones, around four fifths being singletons. Sequenced sample: PBMCs. The receptors here all came from a man between 50 and 59 years old in good health and CMV-seropositive.

The chain combines TRBV28 with TRBJ2-7, with D hard to call. This CDR3 contains 12 residues. CDR1 is MDHEN and CDR2 is SYDVKM in the germline V gene. The germline V and J ends were trimmed by 5 bases and 5 bases, with 10 bases remaining between them. CDR3 sequence (DNA): TGTGCCAGCAGTGCAACGGTCGACGAGCAGTACTTC. Translating gives CASSATVDEQYF.

The chain employs TRBV5-4 and TRBJ1-2; D gene uncertain. V was pared by 4 bases and J by 4 bases, with 11 bases between. Germline V gene lookup returns CDR1 SGHNT and CDR2 YYREEE (reference sequence). The CDR3 length is 13 residues. CDR3 DNA: TGTGCCAGCAGCCGGGAGTGGAGCTATGGCTACACCTTC. It encodes CASSREWSYGYTF.

The rearrangement links TRBV5-1 to TRBJ2-1, with D possibly matching TRBD1 (6 bases). V lost 4 bases to trimming and J lost 0 bases, with 17 bases between them. The germline V gene has CDR1 SGHRS and CDR2 YFSETQ. This CDR3 contains 17 residues. For the CDR3, the DNA is TGCGCCAGCAGCCCCGGGCTTGACAGGAGCTCCTACAATGAGCAGTTCTTC. Translation: CASSPGLDRSSYNEQFF. The variable domain in full, completed from reference TRBV5-1 and TRBJ2-1, reads KAGVTQTPRYLIKTRGQQVTLSCSPISGHRSVSWYQQTPGQGLQFLFEYFSETQRNKGNFPGRFSGRQFSNSRSEMNVSTLELGDSALYLCASSPGLDRSSYNEQFFGPGTRLTVL.

The CDR3 DNA is TGTGCCAGCAGCAGTGACAGGGTGGGAGAGCAGTTCTTC. Translation gives CASSSDRVGEQFF. The chain has TRBV7-2 and TRBJ2-1; 7 bases line up with TRBD1. V shed 5 bases and J 10 bases; nucleotides not matched to a gene: 8. The V gene's germline CDR1 is SGHTA and CDR2 FQGNSA. The CDR3 consists of 13 residues.

This chain joins TRBV7-2 and TRBJ1-3; the D is unclear. V was cut by 5 bases and J by 0 bases, with 11 bases left in between. This CDR3 comprises 15 residues. The germline gives CDR1 SGHTA, CDR2 FQGNSA. This CDR3 is CASSTHDFSGNTIYF. The DNA of the CDR3 is TGTGCCAGCAGCACACACGACTTCTCTGGAAACACCATATATTTT.

The CDR3 sequence is CASSLDRASGVNEQFF. CDR3 DNA sequence: TGTGCCAGCAGCTTAGATCGGGCTAGCGGGGTGAATGAGCAGTTCTTC. The chain is built from TRBV7-2 and TRBJ2-1, with TRBD2 matching 9 bases. Trimming removed 1 base from V and 7 bases from J; junction bases left unmatched: 8. Germline assignment: CDR1 SGHTA and CDR2 FQGNSA. This CDR3 has 16 amino acids.

The chain recombines TRBV6-1 with TRBJ2-1; 7 positions match TRBD2. Germline lookup yields CDR1 MNHNS and CDR2 SASEGT. With 4 bases clipped from V and 7 bases from J, the junction kept 4 bases outside the gene matches. CDR3 length: 13 amino acids. The CDR3 region is CASSVISGNEQFF. In nucleotides, the CDR3 is TGTGCCAGCAGTGTAATTAGCGGGAATGAGCAGTTCTTC.

The genes are TRBV6-5 and TRBJ1-1, with 11 bases identical to TRBD1. The J segment lost 6 bases and the V segment lost 8 bases, leaving 11 bases of the junction unmatched. Germline values: CDR1 MNHEY, CDR2 SVGAGI. The CDR3 loop spans 15 amino acids. The CDR3 region is CASQRDRGEIPEAFF. CDR3 in DNA: TGTGCCAGCCAAAGGGACAGGGGGGAAATTCCTGAAGCTTTCTTT.

V is TRBV5-1 and J is TRBJ1-3, with 7 bases matching TRBD1. This CDR3 region has 14 residues. Trimming removed 5 bases from V and 3 bases from J; junction bases left unmatched: 5. Germline V gene data show CDR1 as SGHRS and CDR2 as YFSETQ. The CDR3 region is CASSPTGFGNTIYF. In DNA, the CDR3 is TGCGCCAGCAGTCCGACAGGGTTTGGAAACACCATATATTTT.

The chain couples TRBV6-1 to TRBJ1-5, with D tentatively TRBD1 (6 bases). The V gene's germline CDR1 is MNHNS and CDR2 SASEGT. This CDR3 has 14 residues. Trimming pared 6 bases from V and 3 bases from J, leaving 12 bases between. The CDR3 nucleotides are TGTGCCAGCAGATTAGACAGGTTCAATCAGCCCCAGCATTTT. This encodes CASRLDRFNQPQHF.

This clone was observed once. In DNA, the CDR3 is TGTGCCAGCAGTCATCCGGGACAGGGCCTATACGAGCAGTACTTC. Protein: CASSHPGQGLYEQYF. The V call is TRBV11-1, the J call TRBJ2-7, with 9 bases lining up with TRBD1. The V gene's germline CDR1 is SGHAT and CDR2 FQDESV (reference sequence). V lost 6 bases to trimming and J lost 4 bases; unmatched junction nucleotides: 10. The CDR3 contains 15 residues.

The gene calls are TRBV2 and TRBJ2-5; 8 bases match TRBD1. The J call may not be correct, given that the DNA end is closer to TRBJ2-7. Germline V lookup: CDR1 SNHLY, CDR2 FYNNEI. The CDR3 length is 15 residues. The CDR3 is CASRGSGTGVSEQYF. The DNA for the CDR3 is TGTGCCAGCAGGGGATCCGGGACAGGCGTCTCCGAGCAGTACTTC.

The V and J genes are TRBV9 and TRBJ1-1; no reliable D call. The CDR3 extends over 14 amino acids. CDR1 is SGDLS, CDR2 YYNGEE, per germline. Trimming removed 0 bases from V and 0 bases from J, with 6 bases in between. CDR3 sequence (DNA): TGTGCCAGCAGCGTAGACAGCATGAACACTGAAGCTTTCTTT. This encodes CASSVDSMNTEAFF.

The rearrangement uses TRBV28 and TRBJ2-5; possible D gene TRBD2, 6 bases. This CDR3 has 14 amino acids. The germline CDR1 and CDR2 sequences are MDHEN and SYDVKM. Trimming stripped 5 bases from V and 2 bases from J, with 12 bases between. CDR3 bases: TGTGCCAGCAGTCCCGCGGGGCCGCAAGAGACCCAGTACTTC. It translates to CASSPAGPQETQYF.

This chain uses TRBV29-1 with TRBJ1-1; 8 nucleotides line up with TRBD1. The V and J ends lost 4 bases and 2 bases, in that order; junction bases with no gene match: 3. Germline values: CDR1 SQVTM, CDR2 ANQGSEA. The CDR3 consists of 13 residues. CDR3 residues: CSVGQGSNTEAFF. The CDR3 nucleotides are TGCAGCGTTGGACAGGGGAGTAACACTGAAGCTTTCTTT.

The chain has TRBV28 and TRBJ2-7; possible D gene TRBD2, 5 bases. Germline V CDR1 and CDR2: MDHEN, SYDVKM. The CDR3 length is 14 residues. The V gene lost 3 bases and the J gene lost 3 bases, with 12 bases spanning the gap. The CDR3 region is CASSFEDLGYEQYF. CDR3 nucleotides: TGTGCCAGCAGTTTTGAGGACTTAGGCTACGAGCAGTACTTC. The whole variable domain, remainder taken from reference TRBV28 and TRBJ2-7, is DVKVTQSSRYLVKRTGEKVFLECVQDMDHENMFWYRQDPGLGLRLIYFSYDVKMKEKGDIPEGYSVSREKKERFSLILESASTNQTSMYLCASSFEDLGYEQYFGPGTRLTVT.

J is TRBJ2-3 and V is TRBV27, with 8 bases lining up with TRBD2. V lost 3 bases to trimming and J lost 0 bases; unmatched junction nucleotides: 8. Germline CDR1 is MNHEY and CDR2 is SMNVEV (reference sequence). The CDR3 has 17 residues. This chain's CDR3 is CASSFGTRHTSTDTQYF. The CDR3, as DNA: TGTGCCAGCAGTTTTGGGACTAGGCATACTAGCACAGATACGCAGTATTTT.

The CDR3 sequence: CSVEDRRDISGNTIYF. CDR3 nucleotide sequence: TGCAGCGTTGAAGATCGCCGGGACATCTCTGGAAACACCATATATTTT. J is TRBJ1-3 and V is TRBV29-1, with D possibly TRBD1 on 6 matching bases. The CDR3 contains 16 residues. Germline values: CDR1 SQVTM, CDR2 ANQGSEA. Trimming took off 0 bases at V and 0 bases at J, with 12 bases between the two ends. Variable domain in full (rest from reference TRBV29-1 and TRBJ1-3): SAVISQKPSRDICQRGTSLTIQCQVDSQVTMMFWYRQQPGQSLTLIATANQGSEATYESGFVIDKFPISRPNLTFSTLTVSNMSPEDSSIYLCSVEDRRDISGNTIYFGEGSWLTVV.

The V and J genes are TRBV30 and TRBJ1-5; the match to TRBD1 covers 9 bases. The CDR3 sequence is 14 residues long. V lost 2 bases and J lost 5; bases outside the gene matches: 4. Germline lookup yields CDR1 GTSNPN and CDR2 SVGIG (reference sequence). DNA of the CDR3: TGTGCCTGGAGTTCGGGACAGGGCTATCAGCCCCAGCATTTT. It codes for CAWSSGQGYQPQHF.

In its sample, this clone was seen a few times. The chain couples TRBV28 to TRBJ2-7; weak D call: TRBD2 (6 bases). This CDR3 is 14 amino acids long. Germline-derived CDR1 and CDR2 are MDHEN and SYDVKM. Trimming stripped 8 bases from V and 2 bases from J, with 16 bases between. CDR3 region: CASRKRVQTYEQYF. The CDR3 nucleotides read TGTGCCAGCCGAAAGCGGGTCCAGACCTACGAGCAGTACTTC.

The rearrangement uses TRBV6-5 and TRBJ2-1; TRBD2 agrees at 13 bases. V was clipped by 6 bases and J by 8 bases; unmatched bases: 7. CDR1 is MNHEY and CDR2 is SVGAGI in the germline V gene. CDR3 length: 15 amino acids. In DNA form, the CDR3 reads TGTGCCAGCAGACCCGGGACTAGCGGGAAGGATGAGCAGTTCTTC. This encodes CASRPGTSGKDEQFF.

This clone was recorded a few times. The chain employs TRBV4-2 and TRBJ2-1; D uncertain. V lost 0 bases to trimming and J lost 2 bases, with 8 bases between them. The CDR3 loop spans 15 amino acids. Germline-derived CDR1 and CDR2 are LGHNA and YNFKEQ. CDR3 in amino acids: CASSQEWQAYNEQFF. CDR3 DNA sequence: TGTGCCAGCAGCCAAGAGTGGCAGGCCTACAATGAGCAGTTCTTC.

The chain uses TRBV7-3 and TRBJ2-5, with TRBD1 matching 9 bases. The germline V gene encodes CDR1 SGHTA and CDR2 FQGTGA. V gave up 5 bases and J gave up 3 bases; unmatched junction bases: 1. This CDR3 has 13 amino acids. The CDR3 reads CASSRDREETQYF. The CDR3 DNA reads TGTGCCAGCAGCCGGGACAGGGAAGAGACCCAGTACTTC.

The gene calls are TRBV19 and TRBJ2-2; possible D gene TRBD2, 5 bases. V lost 3 bases and J lost 3, with 11 bases in between. The V gene's germline CDR1 is LNHDA and CDR2 SQIVND (reference sequence). The CDR3 has 15 amino acids. Here the CDR3 DNA reads TGTGCCAGTAGTATGCCCCCTAGCTACACCGGGGAGCTGTTTTTT. Its translation: CASSMPPSYTGELFF.

The V call is TRBV4-2, the J call TRBJ2-1; 7 positions agree with TRBD2. The CDR3 has 16 amino acids. Germline V gives CDR1 LGHNA, CDR2 YNFKEQ. V shed 0 bases, J shed 4 bases, and the junction held 6 bases outside the gene matches. CDR3 nucleotides: TGTGCCAGCAGCCAAGAGGAGGGAGGGTCTTACAATGAGCAGTTCTTC. As protein: CASSQEEGGSYNEQFF.

The chain carries TRBV6-6 and TRBJ1-1; 7 nucleotides match TRBD1. CDR1 is MNHNY and CDR2 is SVGAGI in the germline V gene (reference sequence). The CDR3 has 12 residues. V was clipped by 2 bases and J by 8 bases; unmatched bases: 2. The CDR3 nucleotides are TGTGCCAGCAGTTACGAGGGGGCGGAAGCTTTCTTT. Translated: CASSYEGAEAFF.

The V call is TRBV7-9, the J call TRBJ1-1, with D possibly matching TRBD1 (6 bases). CDR1 and CDR2 from the germline V gene are SEHNR and FQNEAQ (reference sequence). The CDR3 loop spans 14 amino acids. The ends were cut back, 3 bases at V and 5 bases at J, with 13 bases in the middle. The CDR3 sequence is CASSFQGPRTEAFF. CDR3 nucleotides: TGTGCCAGCAGCTTTCAGGGGCCACGGACTGAAGCTTTCTTT.

The chain couples TRBV5-1 to TRBJ2-7; 7 nucleotides match TRBD1. After removal of 6 bases from V and 2 bases from J, the junction contained 8 bases not matched to a gene. The CDR3 runs 14 residues. Germline CDR1 reads SGHRS; CDR2 reads YFSETQ. CDR3 loop: CASNPGTATYEQYF. Here the CDR3 DNA reads TGCGCCAGCAACCCCGGGACAGCGACCTACGAGCAGTACTTC.

This clone has a handful of counts. V usage is TRBV4-1 and J usage is TRBJ2-3; 11 bases are a match to TRBD2. This CDR3 is 16 amino acids long. Germline V CDR1 and CDR2: MGHRA, YSYEKL. J lost 4 bases, V lost 4 bases, and 7 bases had no gene match. CDR3 loop: CASSRTSGSKADTQYF. CDR3 DNA: TGCGCCAGCAGCCGTACTAGCGGGAGTAAGGCAGATACGCAGTATTTT.